Below are 21 T cell receptor beta chains sequenced from a single sample in a study of blood T cell repertoires in COVID-19. Assay: immunoSEQ multiplex PCR; the TCRdb copy retains only in-frame clones and omits some. Of more than 65,000 clones listed, 65% to 85% are singletons. Material for sequencing was peripheral blood. These receptors originate from a man aged 50 to 59 with active COVID-19.

The chain combines TRBV5-1 with TRBJ2-5, with a possible D match to TRBD1 (6 bases). V dropped 2 bases and J dropped 1 base, with 12 bases sitting between them. Germline V CDR1 and CDR2: SGHRS, YFSETQ. The CDR3 is 15 amino acids. CDR3 DNA: TGCGCCAGCAGCTTCCTACAGGGCCCCCAAGAGACCCAGTACTTC. This sequence encodes CASSFLQGPQETQYF. The entire variable domain, with the rest obtained from reference TRBV5-1 and TRBJ2-5, is as follows: KAGVTQTPRYLIKTRGQQVTLSCSPISGHRSVSWYQQTPGQGLQFLFEYFSETQRNKGNFPGRFSGRQFSNSRSEMNVSTLELGDSALYLCASSFLQGPQETQYFGPGTRLLVL.

J is TRBJ2-3 and V is TRBV7-2; 7 bases are a match to TRBD2. Germline V gene data show CDR1 as SGHTA and CDR2 as FQGNSA. CDR3 size: 16 residues. V was pared by 0 bases and J by 3 bases, with 6 bases of the junction left unmatched. In nucleotides, the CDR3 is TGTGCCAGCAGCTTAGCGGGAGGGTTAGGGACAGATACGCAGTATTTT. Translated: CASSLAGGLGTDTQYF.

The CDR3, as DNA: TGTGCCAGCAGTTACGAGGGAATTTCTGAAAAACTGTTTTTT. This gives the protein CASSYEGISEKLFF. J is TRBJ1-4 and V is TRBV6-6; D is uncertain. V was trimmed by 2 bases and J by 7 bases, leaving 11 bases between them. Germline-derived CDR1 and CDR2 are MNHNY and SVGAGI (reference sequence). The CDR3 is 14 residues long.

The chain is built from TRBV11-2 and TRBJ1-1; possible D gene TRBD1, 5 bases. The CDR3 length is 13 residues. Germline assignment: CDR1 SGHAT and CDR2 FQNNGV. V shed 4 bases and J shed 6 bases, with 12 bases lying between them. For the CDR3, the DNA is TGTGCCAGCAGCTACGGAGGGGTGTCTGAAGCTTTCTTT. Amino acids: CASSYGGVSEAFF.

This clone was seen more than once but under ten times. The rearrangement uses TRBV28 and TRBJ1-4, with D uncertain. Germline V gene sequence: CDR1 MDHEN, CDR2 SYDVKM. This CDR3 is 15 amino acids long. Trimming took off 3 bases at V and 7 bases at J, with 15 bases between the two ends. The DNA of the CDR3 is TGTGCCAGCAGTTTCAAGGACCCGGCGGGTGAAAAACTGTTTTTT. Its protein product is CASSFKDPAGEKLFF.

V is TRBV6-5 and J is TRBJ2-7; 7 positions match TRBD1. The germline gives CDR1 MNHEY, CDR2 SVGAGI. The CDR3 totals 16 residues. J lost 2 bases, V lost 0 bases, and 7 bases had no gene match. CDR3 sequence reads: CASSYSMAGGTYEQYF. The CDR3 region has the DNA TGTGCCAGCAGTTACTCGATGGCAGGGGGTACCTACGAGCAGTACTTC.

The rearrangement uses TRBV3-1 (or the pseudogene TRBV3-2) and TRBJ2-2, with D tentatively TRBD1 (6 bases). The ends were cut back, 3 bases at V and 8 bases at J, with 19 bases in the middle. Per germline, CDR1 LGHDT and CDR2 YNNKEL (reference sequence). The CDR3 sequence is 16 residues long. This CDR3 is CASSHPLGALPGELFF. The CDR3 DNA is TGTGCCAGCAGCCATCCCCTGGGGGCTCTCCCGGGGGAGCTGTTTTTT.

The rearrangement uses TRBV6-5 and TRBJ2-3, with D possibly TRBD2 on 7 matching bases. The V end was cut by 10 bases, the J end by 2 bases, with 19 bases between. Germline V gene lookup returns CDR1 MNHEY and CDR2 SVGAGI. The CDR3 is 15 residues long. In DNA form, the CDR3 reads TGTGCCACCTCGAGGGGGGCGGGGGTCACAGATACGCAGTATTTT. Protein: CATSRGAGVTDTQYF.

The chain uses TRBV10-3 and TRBJ2-1; a possible D gene is TRBD1 (6 bases). V was cut by 0 bases and J by 15 bases, with 9 bases left in between. This CDR3 is 11 amino acids long. Germline CDR1 and CDR2: ENHRY and SYGVKD. Written as DNA, the CDR3 is TGTGCCATCAGTGAGTCGCAGGGGCCGTTCTTC. It encodes CAISESQGPFF.

The V gene is TRBV25-1, the J gene TRBJ1-1; no reliable D call. This CDR3 comprises 12 residues. With 2 bases removed from V and 2 bases from J, the gap between germline ends came to 3 bases. Germline-derived CDR1 and CDR2 are MGHDK and SYGVNS. CDR3 protein: CASSERNTEAFF. The CDR3 DNA sequence: TGTGCCAGCAGTGAACGTAACACTGAAGCTTTCTTT.

This rearrangement joins TRBV6-1 to TRBJ2-1, with 7 positions matching TRBD1. The germline V gene has CDR1 MNHNS and CDR2 SASEGT. CDR3 length equals 16 residues. J gave up 12 bases and V 3 bases, and 17 bases lay outside the gene matches. CDR3 region: CASSDLLRQGGMTQFF. The CDR3 coding sequence is TGTGCCAGCAGTGATCTCCTGCGACAGGGTGGGATGACGCAGTTCTTC.

This clone was counted only a few times. The J gene is TRBJ2-7, the V gene TRBV7-3; 8 bases map to TRBD2. J gave up 3 bases and V 3 bases, and 4 bases lay outside the gene matches. CDR1 SGHTA and CDR2 FQGTGA come from the germline V gene. CDR3 length: 14 residues. This CDR3 reads CASSFQSGGYEQYF. DNA of the CDR3: TGTGCCAGCAGCTTCCAGAGCGGGGGCTACGAGCAGTACTTC.

V and J are TRBV2 and TRBJ2-7; 8 bases map to TRBD1. CDR3 length: 14 amino acids. The germline gives CDR1 SNHLY, CDR2 FYNNEI. J lost 7 bases, V lost 6 bases, and 11 bases had no gene match. DNA for the CDR3: TGTGCCAGCAGAAGACAGGGGACGGAAGGAGAGCAGTACTTC. Residues: CASRRQGTEGEQYF.

The J gene is TRBJ1-2, the V gene TRBV30; 7 bases are a match to TRBD1. Germline CDR1 is GTSNPN and CDR2 is SVGIG (reference sequence). The junction had 3 bases not matched to a gene; V was cut back by 0 bases and J by 5 bases. This CDR3 comprises 13 residues. The chain's CDR3 is CAWSVGRGYGYTF. The CDR3 DNA reads TGTGCCTGGAGTGTAGGCAGGGGGTATGGCTACACCTTC.

This clone has a single count. The CDR3 loop reads CASTHPGQGPEAFF. In nucleotides, the CDR3 is TGTGCCAGTACCCACCCGGGACAGGGCCCTGAAGCTTTCTTT. The V gene is TRBV19, the J gene TRBJ1-1; 9 nucleotides line up with TRBD1. The CDR3 extends over 14 amino acids. Germline V gene data show CDR1 as LNHDA and CDR2 as SQIVND (reference sequence). Germline trimming cut 7 bases from V and 6 bases from J; bases unmatched to any gene: 9.

The chain has TRBV6-5 and TRBJ2-7; 7 positions match TRBD2. This CDR3 is built from 16 residues. The V segment lost 2 bases and the J segment 0 bases; nucleotides outside the gene matches: 7. Germline CDR1 reads MNHEY; CDR2 reads SVGAGI. The CDR3 spells CASSYGEGASSYEQYF. In DNA form, the CDR3 reads TGTGCCAGCAGTTACGGGGAGGGTGCGTCCTCCTACGAGCAGTACTTC.

This chain uses TRBV3-1 (or the pseudogene TRBV3-2) with TRBJ2-7, with D possibly being TRBD2 (5 bases). CDR1 LGHDT and CDR2 YNNKEL come from the germline V gene (reference sequence). V was trimmed by 1 base and J by 4 bases, leaving 5 bases between them. The CDR3 loop spans 12 amino acids. The CDR3 DNA reads TGTGCCAGCAGCCAAGGAGGGTACGAGCAGTACTTC. Translating gives CASSQGGYEQYF.

This clone was seen only a few times. The chain joins TRBV25-1 to TRBJ2-1; 13 bases are shared with TRBD2. V lost 6 bases and J lost 6; bases outside the gene matches: 2. The CDR3 totals 14 residues. Germline CDR1 and CDR2: MGHDK and SYGVNS. In nucleotides, the CDR3 is TGTGCCAGCAGATGGACTAGCGGGAGCAATGAGCAGTTCTTC. This encodes CASRWTSGSNEQFF.

This rearrangement joins TRBV28 to TRBJ1-2; 9 bases fit TRBD1. The CDR3 sequence is 14 residues long. V lost 3 bases and J lost 4; bases outside the gene matches: 3. Germline V gives CDR1 MDHEN, CDR2 SYDVKM. As DNA, the CDR3 is TGTGCCAGCAGTTTTCTGACAGGGGGCTATGGCTACACCTTC. Translation gives CASSFLTGGYGYTF.

The chain joins TRBV29-1 to TRBJ2-3, with D possibly matching TRBD1 (8 bases). The germline gives CDR1 SQVTM, CDR2 ANQGSEA. The CDR3 extends over 14 amino acids. V lost 7 bases and J 8 bases, leaving 22 bases between the germline ends. The CDR3 here is CSAKAPGGGGTQYF. In nucleotides, the CDR3 is TGCAGCGCCAAAGCCCCAGGGGGCGGGGGTACGCAGTATTTT.

The rearrangement joins TRBV19 to TRBJ1-5, with 9 nucleotides matching TRBD1. The J segment lost 6 bases and the V segment lost 3 bases, leaving 6 bases of the junction unmatched. The CDR3 is 15 residues long. Per germline, CDR1 LNHDA and CDR2 SQIVND (reference sequence). The CDR3 is CASSIGQGRTQPQHF. CDR3 in DNA: TGTGCCAGTAGTATCGGACAGGGGAGGACTCAGCCCCAGCATTTT.